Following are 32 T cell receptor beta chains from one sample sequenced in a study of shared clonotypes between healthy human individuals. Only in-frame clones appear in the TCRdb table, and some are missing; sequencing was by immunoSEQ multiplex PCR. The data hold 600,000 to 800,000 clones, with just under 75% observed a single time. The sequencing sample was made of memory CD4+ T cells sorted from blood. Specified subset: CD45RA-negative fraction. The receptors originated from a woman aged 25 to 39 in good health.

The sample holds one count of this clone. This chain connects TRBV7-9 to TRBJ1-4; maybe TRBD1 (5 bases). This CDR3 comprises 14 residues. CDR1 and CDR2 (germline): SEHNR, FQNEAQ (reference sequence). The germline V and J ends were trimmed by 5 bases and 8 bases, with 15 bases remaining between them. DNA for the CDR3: TGTGCCAGCAGCCGTTGGGGGGAGGAGGAAAAACTGTTTTTT. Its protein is CASSRWGEEEKLFF.

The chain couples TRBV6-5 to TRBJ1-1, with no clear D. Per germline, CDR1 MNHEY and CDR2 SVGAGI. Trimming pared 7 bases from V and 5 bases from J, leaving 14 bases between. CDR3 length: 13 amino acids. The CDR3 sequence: CASTSGVRTEAFF. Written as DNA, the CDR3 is TGTGCCAGCACCTCAGGCGTTCGAACTGAAGCTTTCTTT.

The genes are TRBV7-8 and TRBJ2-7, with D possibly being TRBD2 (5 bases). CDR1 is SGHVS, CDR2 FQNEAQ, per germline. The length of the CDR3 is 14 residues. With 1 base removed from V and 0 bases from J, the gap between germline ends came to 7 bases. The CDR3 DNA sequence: TGTGCCAGCAGCTTAGTCGGGGACTCCTACGAGCAGTACTTC. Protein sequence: CASSLVGDSYEQYF.

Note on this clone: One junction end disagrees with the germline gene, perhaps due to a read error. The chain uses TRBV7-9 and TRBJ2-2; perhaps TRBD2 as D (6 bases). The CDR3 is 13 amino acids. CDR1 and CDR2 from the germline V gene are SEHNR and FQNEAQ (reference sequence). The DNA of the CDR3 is TGTGCCAGCACCTTAGCGGTCACCGGGGAGCTGTTTTTT. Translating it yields CASTLAVTGELFF.

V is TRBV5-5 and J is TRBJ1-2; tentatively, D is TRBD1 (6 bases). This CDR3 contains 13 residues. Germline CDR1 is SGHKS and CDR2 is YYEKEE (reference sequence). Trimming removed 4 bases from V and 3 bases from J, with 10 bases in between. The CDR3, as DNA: TGTGCCAGCAGCCGCCGGACAGACTATGGCTACACCTTC. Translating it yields CASSRRTDYGYTF.

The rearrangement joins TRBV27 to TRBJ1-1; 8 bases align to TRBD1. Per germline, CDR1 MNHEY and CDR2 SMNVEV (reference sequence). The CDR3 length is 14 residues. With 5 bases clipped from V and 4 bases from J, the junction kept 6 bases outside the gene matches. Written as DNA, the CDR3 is TGTGCCAGCAGTCCCTGGGACAGGTCCACTGAAGCTTTCTTT. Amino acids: CASSPWDRSTEAFF.

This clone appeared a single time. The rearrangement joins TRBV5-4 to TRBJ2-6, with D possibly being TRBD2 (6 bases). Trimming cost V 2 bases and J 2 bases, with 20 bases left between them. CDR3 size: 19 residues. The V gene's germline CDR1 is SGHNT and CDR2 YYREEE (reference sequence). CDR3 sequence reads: CASSFGLSGYGTGANVLTF. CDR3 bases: TGTGCCAGCAGCTTCGGACTTAGCGGATACGGAACTGGGGCCAACGTCCTGACTTTC.

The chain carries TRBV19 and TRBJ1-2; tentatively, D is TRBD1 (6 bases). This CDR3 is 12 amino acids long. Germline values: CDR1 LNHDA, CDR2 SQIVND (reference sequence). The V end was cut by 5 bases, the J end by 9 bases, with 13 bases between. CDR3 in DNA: TGTGCCAGTAGTGCTCCGGGGGGCCGCTACACCTTC. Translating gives CASSAPGGRYTF.

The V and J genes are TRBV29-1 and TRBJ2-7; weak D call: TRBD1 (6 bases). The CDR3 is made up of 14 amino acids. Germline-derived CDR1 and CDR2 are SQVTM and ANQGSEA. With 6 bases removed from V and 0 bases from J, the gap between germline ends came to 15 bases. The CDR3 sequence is CSVTRDIISYEQYF. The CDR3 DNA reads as TGCAGCGTGACCCGGGACATTATCTCCTACGAGCAGTACTTC.

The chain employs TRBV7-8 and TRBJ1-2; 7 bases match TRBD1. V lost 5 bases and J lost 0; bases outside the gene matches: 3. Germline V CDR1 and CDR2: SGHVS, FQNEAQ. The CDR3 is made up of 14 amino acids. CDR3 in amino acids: CASSLGQTNYGYTF. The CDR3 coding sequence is TGTGCCAGCAGCCTGGGACAGACTAACTATGGCTACACCTTC.

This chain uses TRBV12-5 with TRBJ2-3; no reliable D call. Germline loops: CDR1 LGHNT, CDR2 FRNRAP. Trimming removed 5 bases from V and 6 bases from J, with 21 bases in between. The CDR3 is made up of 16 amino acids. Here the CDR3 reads CASGLRLGGYRDTQYF. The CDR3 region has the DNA TGTGCTAGTGGTCTAAGGTTAGGTGGATATCGGGATACGCAGTATTTT.

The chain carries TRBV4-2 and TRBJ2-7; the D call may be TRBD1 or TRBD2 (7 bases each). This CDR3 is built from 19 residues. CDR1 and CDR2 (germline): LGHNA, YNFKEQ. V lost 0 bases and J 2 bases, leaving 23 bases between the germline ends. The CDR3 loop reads CASSQDGSGRGRSPYEQYF. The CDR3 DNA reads TGTGCCAGCAGCCAAGATGGGTCAGGGAGGGGGCGATCGCCCTACGAGCAGTACTTC.

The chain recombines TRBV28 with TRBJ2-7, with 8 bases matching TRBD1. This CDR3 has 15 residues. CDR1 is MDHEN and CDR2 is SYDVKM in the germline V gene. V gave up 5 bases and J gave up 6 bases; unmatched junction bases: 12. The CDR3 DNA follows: TGTGCCAGCAGTGGTTCTGACAGGGGAGCATCCGAGCAGTACTTC. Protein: CASSGSDRGASEQYF.

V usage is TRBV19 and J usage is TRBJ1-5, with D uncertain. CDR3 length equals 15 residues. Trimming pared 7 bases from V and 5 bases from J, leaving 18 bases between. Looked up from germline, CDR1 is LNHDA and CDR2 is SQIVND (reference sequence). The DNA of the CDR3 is TGTGCCAGTACCCCACCACTAGGTTCGGATCAGCCCCAGCATTTT. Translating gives CASTPPLGSDQPQHF.

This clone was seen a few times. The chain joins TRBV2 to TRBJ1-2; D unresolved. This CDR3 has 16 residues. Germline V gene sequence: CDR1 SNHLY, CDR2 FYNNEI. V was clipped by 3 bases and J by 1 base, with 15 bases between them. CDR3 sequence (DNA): TGTGCCAGCAGTGATCAGATGGCCAGGAGTAACTATGGCTACACCTTC. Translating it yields CASSDQMARSNYGYTF.

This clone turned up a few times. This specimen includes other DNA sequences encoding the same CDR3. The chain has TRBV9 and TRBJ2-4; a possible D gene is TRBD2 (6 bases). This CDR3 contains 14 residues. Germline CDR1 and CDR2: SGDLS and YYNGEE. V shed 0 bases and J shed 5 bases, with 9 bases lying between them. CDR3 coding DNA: TGTGCCAGCAGCGTAGGCGGGGTGCAAAACATTCAGTACTTC. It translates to CASSVGGVQNIQYF.

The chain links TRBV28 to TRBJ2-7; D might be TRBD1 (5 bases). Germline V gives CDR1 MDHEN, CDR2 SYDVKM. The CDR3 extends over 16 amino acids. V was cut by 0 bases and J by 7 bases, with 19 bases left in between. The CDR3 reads CASSLWGIPDSEEQYF. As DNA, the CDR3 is TGTGCCAGCAGTTTATGGGGAATACCTGACAGTGAGGAGCAGTACTTC.

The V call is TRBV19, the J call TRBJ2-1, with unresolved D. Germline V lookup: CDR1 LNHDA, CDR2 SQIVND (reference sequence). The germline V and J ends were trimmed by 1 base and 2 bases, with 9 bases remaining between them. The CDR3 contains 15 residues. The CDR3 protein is CASSIGEETYNEQFF. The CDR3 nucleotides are TGTGCCAGTAGTATAGGGGAAGAAACCTACAATGAGCAGTTCTTC.

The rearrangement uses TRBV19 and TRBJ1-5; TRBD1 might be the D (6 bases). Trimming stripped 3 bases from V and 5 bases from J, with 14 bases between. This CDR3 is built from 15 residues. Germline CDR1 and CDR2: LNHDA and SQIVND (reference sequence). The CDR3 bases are TGTGCCAGTAGTATCTCTCACAGGGCGTATCAGCCCCAGCATTTT. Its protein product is CASSISHRAYQPQHF.

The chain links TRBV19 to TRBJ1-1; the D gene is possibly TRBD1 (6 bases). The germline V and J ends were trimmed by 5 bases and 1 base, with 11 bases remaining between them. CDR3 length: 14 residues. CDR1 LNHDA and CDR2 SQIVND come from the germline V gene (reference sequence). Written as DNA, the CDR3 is TGTGCCAGTAGTTTAGGGGACAAGAACACTGAAGCTTTCTTT. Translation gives CASSLGDKNTEAFF.

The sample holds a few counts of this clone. The DNA for the CDR3 is TGTGCCAGCAGCTTGGGGGCAACCGGGGAGCTGTTTTTT. Translated, it gives CASSLGATGELFF. V gene TRBV5-5 combines with J gene TRBJ2-2; no clear D gene. Germline CDR1 reads SGHKS; CDR2 reads YYEKEE (reference sequence). The CDR3 has 13 residues. Trimming pared 0 bases from V and 5 bases from J, leaving 5 bases between.

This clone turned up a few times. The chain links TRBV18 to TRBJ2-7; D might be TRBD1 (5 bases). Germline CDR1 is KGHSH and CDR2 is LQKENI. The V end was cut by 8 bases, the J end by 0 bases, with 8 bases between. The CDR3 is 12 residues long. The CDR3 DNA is TGTGCCAGCGCACAGGACTCCTACGAGCAGTACTTC. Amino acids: CASAQDSYEQYF.

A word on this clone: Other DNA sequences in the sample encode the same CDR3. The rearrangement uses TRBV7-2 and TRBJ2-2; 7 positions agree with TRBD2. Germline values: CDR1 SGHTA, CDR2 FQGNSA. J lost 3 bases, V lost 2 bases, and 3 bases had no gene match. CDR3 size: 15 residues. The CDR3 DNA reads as TGTGCCAGCAGCTTACAGGCGGGAGACACCGGGGAGCTGTTTTTT. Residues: CASSLQAGDTGELFF. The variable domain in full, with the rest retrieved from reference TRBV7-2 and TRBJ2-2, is GAGVSQSPSNKVTEKGKDVELRCDPISGHTALYWYRQSLGQGLEFLIYFQGNSAPDKSGLPSDRFSAERTGGSVSTLTIQRTQQEDSAVYLCASSLQAGDTGELFFGEGSRLTVL.

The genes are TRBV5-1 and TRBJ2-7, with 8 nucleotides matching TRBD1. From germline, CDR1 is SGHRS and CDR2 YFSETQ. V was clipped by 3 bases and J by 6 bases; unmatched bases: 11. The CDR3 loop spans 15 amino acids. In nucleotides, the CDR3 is TGCGCCAGCAGCTCGAGTGGACAGGGTGTAAGCGAGCAGTACTTC. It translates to CASSSSGQGVSEQYF.

CDR3: CASSLVVAYEQYF. CDR3 nucleotide sequence: TGTGCCAGCAGCTTGGTGGTGGCTTACGAGCAGTACTTC. The V gene is TRBV5-5, the J gene TRBJ2-7; no clear D. The germline gives CDR1 SGHKS, CDR2 YYEKEE (reference sequence). V gave up 0 bases and J gave up 4 bases, with 8 bases separating them. The CDR3 is 13 residues long. Combining the CDR3 with reference TRBV5-5 and TRBJ2-7 gives the whole variable domain DAGVTQSPTHLIKTRGQQVTLRCSPISGHKSVSWYQQVLGQGPQFIFQYYEKEERGRGNFPDRFSARQFPNYSSELNVNALLLGDSALYLCASSLVVAYEQYFGPGTRLTVT.

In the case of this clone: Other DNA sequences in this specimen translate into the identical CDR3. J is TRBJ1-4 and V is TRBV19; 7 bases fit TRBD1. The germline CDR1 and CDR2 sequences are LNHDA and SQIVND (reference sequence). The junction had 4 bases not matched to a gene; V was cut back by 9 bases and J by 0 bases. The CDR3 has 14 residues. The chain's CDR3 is CASKGGATNEKLFF. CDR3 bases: TGTGCCAGCAAAGGGGGCGCAACTAATGAAAAACTGTTTTTT.

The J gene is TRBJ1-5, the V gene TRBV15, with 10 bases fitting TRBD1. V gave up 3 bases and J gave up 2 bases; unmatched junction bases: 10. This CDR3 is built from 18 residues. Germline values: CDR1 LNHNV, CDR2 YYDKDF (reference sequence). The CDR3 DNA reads TGTGCCACCAGCAGCCGGGACAGGGGAAATATAGGCAATCAGCCCCAGCATTTT. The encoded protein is CATSSRDRGNIGNQPQHF.

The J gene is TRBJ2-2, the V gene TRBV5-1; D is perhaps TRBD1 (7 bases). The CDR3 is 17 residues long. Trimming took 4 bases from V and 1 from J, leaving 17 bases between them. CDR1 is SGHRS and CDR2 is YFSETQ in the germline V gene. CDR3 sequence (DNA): TGCGCCAGCAGCCCACAGGGGAGCGGGTTGAACACCGGGGAGCTGTTTTTT. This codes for CASSPQGSGLNTGELFF.

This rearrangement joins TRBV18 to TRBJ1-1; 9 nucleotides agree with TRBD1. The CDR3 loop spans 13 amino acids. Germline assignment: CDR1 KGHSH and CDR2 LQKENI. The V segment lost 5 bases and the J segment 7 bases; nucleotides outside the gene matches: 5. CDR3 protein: CASSGTGGGEAFF. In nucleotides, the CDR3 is TGTGCCAGCTCAGGAACAGGGGGCGGTGAAGCTTTCTTT.

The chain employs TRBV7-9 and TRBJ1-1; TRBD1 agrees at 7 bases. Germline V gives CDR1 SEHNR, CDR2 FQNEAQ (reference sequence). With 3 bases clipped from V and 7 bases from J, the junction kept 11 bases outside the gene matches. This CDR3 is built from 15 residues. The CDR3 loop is CASSLDGDRAGEAFF. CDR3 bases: TGTGCCAGCAGCTTGGATGGTGACAGGGCCGGTGAAGCTTTCTTT. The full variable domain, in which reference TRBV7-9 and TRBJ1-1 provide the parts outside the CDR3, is DTGVSQNPRHKITKRGQNVTFRCDPISEHNRLYWYRQTLGQGPEFLTYFQNEAQLEKSRLLSDRFSAERPKGSFSTLEIQRTEQGDSAMYLCASSLDGDRAGEAFFGQGTRLTVV.

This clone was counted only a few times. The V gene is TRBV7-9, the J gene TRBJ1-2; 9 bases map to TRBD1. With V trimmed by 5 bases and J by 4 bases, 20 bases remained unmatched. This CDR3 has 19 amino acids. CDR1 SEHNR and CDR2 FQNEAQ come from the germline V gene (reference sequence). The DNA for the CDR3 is TGTGCCAGCAGCCCTGGCTTGGGGGGACAGGGAGGACCAGGCTATGGCTACACCTTC. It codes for CASSPGLGGQGGPGYGYTF.

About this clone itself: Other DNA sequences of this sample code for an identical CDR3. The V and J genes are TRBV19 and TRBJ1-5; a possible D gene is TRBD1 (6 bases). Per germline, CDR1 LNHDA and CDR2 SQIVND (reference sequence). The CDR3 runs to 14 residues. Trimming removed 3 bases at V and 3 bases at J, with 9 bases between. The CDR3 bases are TGTGCCAGTAGTATTTGGGGGGCCAATCAGCCCCAGCATTTT. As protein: CASSIWGANQPQHF.